This T cell receptor (beta chain) is from a study of neoadjuvant anti-PD-1 for oral cavity cancer. The sample holds one count of this clone. Its matching antigen is unknown. Only in-frame clones appear in the TCRdb table, and some are missing; sequencing was by immunoSEQ multiplex PCR. The repertoire has more than 13,000 clones, approximately 73% of them found once; the top ten carry about 2.7%. Time point in this sample: after neoadjuvant nivolumab, at surgical resection. Study-level results: With a few patients per group, TCR findings need larger cohorts. Pretreatment Treg/Th17 ratio correlated inversely with post-treatment tumor clonality.

The sequenced sample was PBMCs, obtained after nivolumab (anti-PD-1) treatment. The origin of this receptor is a person aged 35 to 85 with oral cavity squamous cell carcinoma.

CDR3 region: CASRGDGFEQYF. The CDR3 nucleotides read TGTGCCAGCAGAGGGGACGGATTCGAGCAGTACTTC. The chain uses TRBV7-9 and TRBJ2-7; D may be TRBD1 or TRBD2 (5 bases each). CDR3 length: 12 residues. Germline V gives CDR1 SEHNR, CDR2 FQNEAQ (reference sequence). Trimming took off 6 bases at V and 6 bases at J, with 12 bases between the two ends.